This TCR beta chain emerged from a study of T cell repertoires in cytomegalovirus infection. CDR3 size: 14 residues. With 7 bases removed from V and 1 base from J, the gap between germline ends came to 11 bases. CDR1 is MDHEN and CDR2 is SYDVKM in the germline V gene. TCRdb redid the calling of the reads with MiXCR, one entry per CDR3 protein. This sample has more than 150,000 distinct CDR3 sequences, with around 20% found just once. The sequencing input was PBMCs. The chain joins TRBV28 to TRBJ1-5, with D possibly matching TRBD1 (6 bases). This TCR derives from a human donor in good health (CMV status not recorded). Some clones in this sample may be carry-over from other donors' samples. CDR3 loop: CASTWGGSNQPQHF. The CDR3 DNA reads TGTGCCAGCACCTGGGGGGGCAGCAATCAGCCCCAGCATTTT.